These 8 T cell receptor beta chains were sequenced from one sample in a study of cytomegalovirus exposure and HLA in healthy donors (dated by TCRdb to about 2017). The library was built by means of the immunoSEQ multiplex PCR assay. A mixture of 60 forward primers for TCR Vbeta segments and 13 reverse primers for TCR Jbeta segments was used in the multiplex PCR. Held by TCRdb, this immuneACCESS table contains in-frame sequences only and omits some clones. Under half of the omission traces to an unresolved V gene where checked; the cause of the rest is unknown. The sample table shows fewer than 250,000 clones, and under 90% are seen once. The ten biggest clones cover around 1.2% of the sample. The sample consisted of PBMCs. Receptor source: a human donor in good health.

The V and J genes are TRBV6-6 and TRBJ2-3; tentatively, D is TRBD2 (6 bases). This CDR3 contains 12 residues. Germline V gene lookup returns CDR1 MNHNY and CDR2 SVGAGI (reference sequence). The V end was cut by 3 bases, the J end by 6 bases, with 7 bases between. The CDR3 reads CASSYGRDTQYF. The DNA for the CDR3 is TGTGCCAGCAGTTATGGGAGGGATACGCAGTATTTT.

The chain recombines TRBV4-3 with TRBJ2-1, with 7 bases identical to TRBD2. The germline CDR1 and CDR2 sequences are LGHNA and YSLEER. With 6 bases clipped from V and 7 bases from J, the junction kept 15 bases outside the gene matches. The CDR3 is 16 amino acids. The CDR3 DNA reads TGCGCCAGCAGGGTGACTGCCGGGGGGTTGGAGAATGAGCAGTTCTTC. Residues: CASRVTAGGLENEQFF.

The rearrangement links TRBV5-1 to TRBJ2-7; 7 positions agree with TRBD1. V lost 3 bases to trimming and J lost 1 base; unmatched junction nucleotides: 10. CDR3 length equals 16 residues. The V gene's germline CDR1 is SGHRS and CDR2 YFSETQ. CDR3 DNA sequence: TGCGCCAGCAGCTCCGGACAGGAACTTATATCCTACGAGCAGTACTTC. Protein product: CASSSGQELISYEQYF.

This chain joins TRBV6-7 and TRBJ2-7, with 8 nucleotides matching TRBD2. TRBV6-7 is flagged as an ORF with uncertain function. The CDR3 is 13 amino acids. V shed 11 bases, J shed 7 bases, and the junction held 13 bases outside the gene matches. CDR3 DNA sequence: TGTGCCTTCCCCTCGGGGGGGCAGGAGGAGCAGTACTTC. Its translation is CAFPSGGQEEQYF.

This clone was detected once. The chain is built from TRBV30 and TRBJ2-3; 11 bases line up with TRBD2. The V segment lost 4 bases and the J segment 0 bases; nucleotides outside the gene matches: 12. Germline CDR1 GTSNPN, CDR2 SVGIG (reference sequence). The CDR3 sequence is 18 residues long. CDR3 DNA sequence: TGTGCCTGGACTAGCGGGAGGACTCTTAAATTTAGCACAGATACGCAGTATTTT. This codes for CAWTSGRTLKFSTDTQYF.

The CDR3: CASSYRDRGIYEQYF. CDR3 nucleotides: TGTGCCAGCAGTTACCGGGACAGGGGGATCTACGAGCAGTACTTC. The V gene is TRBV6-6, the J gene TRBJ2-5; TRBD1 aligns across 11 bases. The J call may be incorrect, as the DNA end agrees better with TRBJ2-7. Germline V gene data show CDR1 as MNHNY and CDR2 as SVGAGI (reference sequence). The CDR3 covers 15 residues.

The chain combines TRBV2 with TRBJ2-3, with D tentatively TRBD1 (6 bases). CDR3 length: 13 amino acids. Per germline, CDR1 SNHLY and CDR2 FYNNEI. V gave up 5 bases and J gave up 3 bases, with 9 bases separating them. CDR3: CASSLQGTDTQYF. For the CDR3, the DNA is TGTGCCAGCAGTTTACAGGGTACAGATACGCAGTATTTT. Full variable domain (missing parts from reference TRBV2 and TRBJ2-3): EPEVTQTPSHQVTQMGQEVILRCVPISNHLYFYWYRQILGQKVEFLVSFYNNEISEKSEIFDDQFSVERPDGSNFTLKIRSTKLEDSAMYFCASSLQGTDTQYFGPGTRLTVL.

The CDR3 reads CASSLTDPPETQYF. CDR3 DNA: TGTGCCAGCAGCTTGACAGATCCCCCAGAGACCCAGTACTTC. The rearrangement joins TRBV5-6 to TRBJ2-5, with D unresolved. Trimming cost V 1 base and J 4 bases, with 11 bases left between them. Looked up from germline, CDR1 is SGHDT and CDR2 is YYEEEE. The CDR3 consists of 14 residues. The full variable domain, with the rest looked up from reference TRBV5-6 and TRBJ2-5, is DAGVTQSPTHLIKTRGQQVTLRCSPKSGHDTVSWYQQALGQGPQFIFQYYEEEERQRGNFPDRFSGHQFPNYSSELNVNALLLGDSALYLCASSLTDPPETQYFGPGTRLLVL.